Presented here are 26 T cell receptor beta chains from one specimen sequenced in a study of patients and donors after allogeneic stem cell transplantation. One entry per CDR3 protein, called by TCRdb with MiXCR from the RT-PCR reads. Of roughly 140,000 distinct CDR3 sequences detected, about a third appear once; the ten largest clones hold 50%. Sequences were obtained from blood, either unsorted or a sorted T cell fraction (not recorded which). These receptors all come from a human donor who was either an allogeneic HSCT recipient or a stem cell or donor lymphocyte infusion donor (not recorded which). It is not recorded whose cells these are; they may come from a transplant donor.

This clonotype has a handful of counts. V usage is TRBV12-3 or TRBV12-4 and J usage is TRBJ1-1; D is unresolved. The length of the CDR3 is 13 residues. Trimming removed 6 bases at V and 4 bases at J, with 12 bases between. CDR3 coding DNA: TGTGCCAGCAGCGTGCTGGAGGCCACTGAAGCTTTCTTT. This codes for CASSVLEATEAFF.

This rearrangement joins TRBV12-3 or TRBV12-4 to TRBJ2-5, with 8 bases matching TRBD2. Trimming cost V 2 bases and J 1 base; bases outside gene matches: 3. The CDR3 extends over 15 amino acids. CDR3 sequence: CASSLSGGLQETQYF. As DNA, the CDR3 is TGTGCCAGCAGTTTAAGCGGGGGCCTCCAAGAGACCCAGTACTTC.

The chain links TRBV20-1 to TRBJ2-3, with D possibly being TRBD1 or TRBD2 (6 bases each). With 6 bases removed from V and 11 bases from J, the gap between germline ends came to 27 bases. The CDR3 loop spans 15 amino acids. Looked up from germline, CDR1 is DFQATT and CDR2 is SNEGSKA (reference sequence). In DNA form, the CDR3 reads TGCAGTGCCCTAGCGAGACGGGATACAGGGCGGGGGCAGTATTTT. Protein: CSALARRDTGRGQYF.

The CDR3 spells CASSSGLGEDTQYF. The CDR3, as DNA: TGCGCCAGCAGCTCCGGACTAGGCGAAGATACGCAGTATTTT. The chain is built from TRBV5-1 and TRBJ2-3, with 7 bases matching TRBD2. The ends lost 3 bases at V and 5 bases at J; junction bases unmatched: 6. Per the germline V gene, CDR1 is SGHRS and CDR2 is YFSETQ. The CDR3 is 14 residues long.

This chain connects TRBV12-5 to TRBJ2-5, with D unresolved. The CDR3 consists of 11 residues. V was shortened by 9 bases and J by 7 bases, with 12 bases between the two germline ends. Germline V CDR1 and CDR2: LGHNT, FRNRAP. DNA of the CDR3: TGTGCTAGGGACGGAAAGGGGACCCAGTACTTC. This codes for CARDGKGTQYF.

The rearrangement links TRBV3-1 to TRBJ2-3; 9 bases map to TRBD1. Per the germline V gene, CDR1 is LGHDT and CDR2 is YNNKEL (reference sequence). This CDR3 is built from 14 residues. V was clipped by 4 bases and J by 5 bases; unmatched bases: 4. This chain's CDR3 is CASSPSDRGDTQYF. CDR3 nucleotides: TGTGCCAGCAGCCCCTCGGACAGGGGAGATACGCAGTATTTT.

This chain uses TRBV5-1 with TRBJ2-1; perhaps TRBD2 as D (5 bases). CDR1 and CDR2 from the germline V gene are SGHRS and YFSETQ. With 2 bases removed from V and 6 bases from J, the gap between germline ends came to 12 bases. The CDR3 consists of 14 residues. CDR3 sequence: CASSFRGTPNEQFF. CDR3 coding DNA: TGCGCCAGCAGCTTTCGGGGAACCCCCAATGAGCAGTTCTTC.

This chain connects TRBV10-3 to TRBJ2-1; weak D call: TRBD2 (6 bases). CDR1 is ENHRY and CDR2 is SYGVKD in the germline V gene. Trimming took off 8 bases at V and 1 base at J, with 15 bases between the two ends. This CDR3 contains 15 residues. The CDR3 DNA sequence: TGTGCCATCGGTAGACCCGGGGGATCCTACAATGAGCAGTTCTTC. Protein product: CAIGRPGGSYNEQFF.

CDR3 sequence reads: CASSHPPGLAARETQYF. The CDR3 bases are TGTGCCAGCAGCCACCCTCCGGGACTAGCGGCGCGAGAGACCCAGTACTTC. The chain has TRBV28 and TRBJ2-5, with 11 bases fitting TRBD2. The CDR3 has 17 amino acids. Germline lookup yields CDR1 MDHEN and CDR2 SYDVKM. With V trimmed by 6 bases and J by 4 bases, 13 bases remained unmatched.

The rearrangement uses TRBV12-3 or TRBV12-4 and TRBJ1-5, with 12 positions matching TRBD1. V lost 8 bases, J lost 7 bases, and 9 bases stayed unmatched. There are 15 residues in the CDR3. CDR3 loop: CASCSGTGGGQPQHF. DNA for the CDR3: TGTGCCAGCTGCTCCGGGACAGGGGGCGGACAGCCCCAGCATTTT.

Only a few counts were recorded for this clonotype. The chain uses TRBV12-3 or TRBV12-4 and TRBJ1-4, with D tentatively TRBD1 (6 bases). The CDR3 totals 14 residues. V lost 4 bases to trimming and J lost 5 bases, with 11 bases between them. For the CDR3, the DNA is TGTGCCAGCAGTTGGACAGCCGGAAATGAAAAACTGTTTTTT. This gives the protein CASSWTAGNEKLFF.

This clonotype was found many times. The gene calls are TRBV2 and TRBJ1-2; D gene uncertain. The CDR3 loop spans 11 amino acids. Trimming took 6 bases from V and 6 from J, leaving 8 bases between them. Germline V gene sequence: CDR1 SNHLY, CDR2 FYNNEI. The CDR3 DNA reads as TGTGCCAGCAGCCCCGTTGATGGCTACACCTTC. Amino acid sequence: CASSPVDGYTF.

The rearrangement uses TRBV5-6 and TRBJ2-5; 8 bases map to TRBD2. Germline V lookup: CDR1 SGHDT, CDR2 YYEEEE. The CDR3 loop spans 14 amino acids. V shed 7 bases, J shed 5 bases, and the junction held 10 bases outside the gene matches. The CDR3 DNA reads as TGTGCCAGCGCATATGGGCGGGGGGCCGAGACCCAGTACTTC. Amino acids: CASAYGRGAETQYF.

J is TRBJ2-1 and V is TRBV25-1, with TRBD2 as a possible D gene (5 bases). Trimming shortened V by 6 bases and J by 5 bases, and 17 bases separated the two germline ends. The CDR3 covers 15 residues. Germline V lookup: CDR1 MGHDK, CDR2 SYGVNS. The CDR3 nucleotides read TGTGCCAGCAGATTCCCCGAACAGACTAACAATGAGCAGTTCTTC. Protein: CASRFPEQTNNEQFF.

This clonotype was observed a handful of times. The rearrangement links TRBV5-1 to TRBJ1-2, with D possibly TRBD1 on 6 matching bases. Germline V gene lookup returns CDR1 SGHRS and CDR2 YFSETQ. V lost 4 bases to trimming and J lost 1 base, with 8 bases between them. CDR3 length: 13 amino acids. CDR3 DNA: TGCGCCAGCAGCGTGGACAGTAACTATGGCTACACCTTC. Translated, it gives CASSVDSNYGYTF.

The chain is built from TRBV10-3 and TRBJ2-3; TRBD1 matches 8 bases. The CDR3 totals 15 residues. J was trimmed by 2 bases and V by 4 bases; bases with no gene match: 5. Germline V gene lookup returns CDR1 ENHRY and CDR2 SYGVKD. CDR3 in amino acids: CAISARQGITDTQYF. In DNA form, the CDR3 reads TGTGCCATCAGTGCTAGACAGGGGATCACAGATACGCAGTATTTT.

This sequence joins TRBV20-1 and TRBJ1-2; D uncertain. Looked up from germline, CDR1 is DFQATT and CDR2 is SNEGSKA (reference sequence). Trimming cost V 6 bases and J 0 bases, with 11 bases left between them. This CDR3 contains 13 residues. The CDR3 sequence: CSARLGTNYGYTF. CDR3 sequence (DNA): TGCAGTGCCCGACTAGGGACTAACTATGGCTACACCTTC.

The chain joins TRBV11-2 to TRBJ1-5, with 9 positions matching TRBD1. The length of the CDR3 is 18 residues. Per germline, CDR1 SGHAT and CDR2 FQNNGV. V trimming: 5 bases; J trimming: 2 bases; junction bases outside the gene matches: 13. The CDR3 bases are TGTGCCAGCAGCAAGGGGTCCCGGGACAGGGAAGGCAATCAGCCCCAGCATTTT. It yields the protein CASSKGSRDREGNQPQHF.

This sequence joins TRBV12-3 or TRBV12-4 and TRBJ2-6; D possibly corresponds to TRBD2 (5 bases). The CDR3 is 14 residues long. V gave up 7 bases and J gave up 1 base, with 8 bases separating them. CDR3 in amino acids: CASNSGSGANVLTF. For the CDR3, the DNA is TGTGCCAGCAATTCGGGATCTGGGGCCAACGTCCTGACTTTC.

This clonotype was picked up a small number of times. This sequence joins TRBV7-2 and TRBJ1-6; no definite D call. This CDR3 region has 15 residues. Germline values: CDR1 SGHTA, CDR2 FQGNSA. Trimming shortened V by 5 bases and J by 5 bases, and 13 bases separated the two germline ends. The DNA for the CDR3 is TGTGCCAGCAGCCTAAGGGCACAAAATAATTCACCCCTCCACTTT. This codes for CASSLRAQNNSPLHF. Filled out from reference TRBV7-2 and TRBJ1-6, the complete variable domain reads GAGVSQSPSNKVTEKGKDVELRCDPISGHTALYWYRQSLGQGLEFLIYFQGNSAPDKSGLPSDRFSAERTGGSVSTLTIQRTQQEDSAVYLCASSLRAQNNSPLHFGNGTRLTVT.

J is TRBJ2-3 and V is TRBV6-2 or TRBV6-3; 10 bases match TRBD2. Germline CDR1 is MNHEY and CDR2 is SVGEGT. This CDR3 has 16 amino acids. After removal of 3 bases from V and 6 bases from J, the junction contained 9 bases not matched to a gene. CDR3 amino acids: CASSYALAGEEDTQYF. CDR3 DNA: TGTGCCAGCAGTTATGCTCTAGCGGGGGAGGAGGATACGCAGTATTTT.

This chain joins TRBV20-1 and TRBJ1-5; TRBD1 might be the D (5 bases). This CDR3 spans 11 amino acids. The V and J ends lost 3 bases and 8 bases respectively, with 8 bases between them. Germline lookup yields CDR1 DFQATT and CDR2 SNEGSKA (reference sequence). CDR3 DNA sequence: TGCAGTGCTAGGTGGGGGGAGCCCCAGCATTTT. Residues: CSARWGEPQHF.

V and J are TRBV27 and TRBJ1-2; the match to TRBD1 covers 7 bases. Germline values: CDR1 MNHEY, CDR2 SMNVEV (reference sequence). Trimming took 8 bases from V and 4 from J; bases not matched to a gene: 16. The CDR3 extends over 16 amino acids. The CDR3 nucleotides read TGTGCCAGCGGGGGGACCGGGACAGAGCTCTTCTATGGCTACACCTTC. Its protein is CASGGTGTELFYGYTF.

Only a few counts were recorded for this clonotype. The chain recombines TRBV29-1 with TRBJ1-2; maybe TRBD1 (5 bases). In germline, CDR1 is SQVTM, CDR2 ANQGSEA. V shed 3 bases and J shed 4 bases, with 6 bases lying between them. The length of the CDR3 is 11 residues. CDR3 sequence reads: CSVDGGYGYTF. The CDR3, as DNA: TGCAGCGTTGACGGGGGCTATGGCTACACCTTC.

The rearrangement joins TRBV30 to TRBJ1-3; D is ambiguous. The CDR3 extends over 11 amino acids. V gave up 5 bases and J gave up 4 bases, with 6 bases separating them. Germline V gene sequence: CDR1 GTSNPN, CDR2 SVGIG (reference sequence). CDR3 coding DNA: TGTGCCTGGGCCCAAGGAAACACCATATATTTT. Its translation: CAWAQGNTIYF.

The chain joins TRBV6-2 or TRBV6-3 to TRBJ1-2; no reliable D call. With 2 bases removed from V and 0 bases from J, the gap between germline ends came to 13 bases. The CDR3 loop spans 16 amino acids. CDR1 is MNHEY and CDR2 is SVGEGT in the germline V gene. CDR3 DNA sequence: TGTGCCAGCAGTTACGGTCGGGGAGGAGCTAACTATGGCTACACCTTC. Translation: CASSYGRGGANYGYTF.